The 27 T cell receptor beta chains listed next were all sequenced from one sample in a study of blood T cells in healthy people across ages. Alongside a J-beta primer mix, a sample-barcoded 5' primer served in a second PCR lasting roughly 6 to 12 cycles. TCRdb fed the 5' RACE reads into MiXCR, producing one record per CDR3 protein. The repertoire holds about 1.6 million distinct CDR3 sequences, with roughly a third as singletons. The material sequenced was blood. The receptors shown here come from a woman in her 30s in good health.

The chain combines TRBV11-1 with TRBJ2-1; a weak D match, TRBD2 (6 bases). Trimming stripped 2 bases from V and 6 bases from J, with 11 bases between. The CDR3 has 14 residues. Germline V gene sequence: CDR1 SGHAT, CDR2 FQDESV (reference sequence). CDR3 in amino acids: CASSLFSTSNEQFF. Here the CDR3 DNA reads TGTGCCAGCAGCTTATTTTCGACTAGCAATGAGCAGTTCTTC.

The chain carries TRBV27 and TRBJ2-4; no clear D. Gene TRBJ2-5 matches the end of the DNA better, so the J call may be wrong. Germline loops: CDR1 MNHEY, CDR2 SMNVEV (reference sequence). The CDR3 covers 14 residues. The CDR3 protein is CASREHSAGETQYF. As DNA, the CDR3 is TGTGCCAGCAGGGAACACAGCGCCGGGGAGACCCAGTACTTC.

The chain combines TRBV6-1 with TRBJ2-5, with D perhaps matching TRBD2 (7 bases). V gave up 0 bases and J gave up 3 bases, with 11 bases separating them. Germline assignment: CDR1 MNHNS and CDR2 SASEGT. The CDR3 contains 15 residues. The CDR3 DNA reads TGTGCCAGCAGTGAAGCGAGGGGGGGGAAAGAGACCCAGTACTTC. Translated: CASSEARGGKETQYF.

This clonotype was detected many times. V usage is TRBV2 and J usage is TRBJ2-7, with a weak D call TRBD2 (6 bases). V dropped 6 bases and J dropped 5 bases, with 8 bases sitting between them. Germline V gives CDR1 SNHLY, CDR2 FYNNEI. The CDR3 length is 11 residues. CDR3 sequence reads: CASSGGHEQYF. The CDR3 DNA is TGTGCCAGCAGCGGAGGGCACGAGCAGTACTTC.

This clonotype was recorded a few times. The rearrangement uses TRBV12-5 and TRBJ2-5, with TRBD2 identical over 13 bases. CDR3 length: 18 amino acids. Trimming removed 6 bases from V and 3 bases from J; junction bases left unmatched: 13. The germline gives CDR1 LGHNT, CDR2 FRNRAP. CDR3 nucleotide sequence: TGTGCTAGTGGCCCCTATCCAAAGACTAGCGGGAGGAAAGAGACCCAGTACTTC. It is translated as CASGPYPKTSGRKETQYF.

V usage is TRBV6-5 and J usage is TRBJ1-5; TRBD1 matches at 9 bases. The CDR3 totals 15 residues. V was pared by 2 bases and J by 9 bases, with 8 bases of the junction left unmatched. Germline V gene sequence: CDR1 MNHEY, CDR2 SVGAGI. DNA for the CDR3: TGTGCCAGCAGTTACGGGGGGACAGGGAGTACGCCCCAGCATTTT. Its translation: CASSYGGTGSTPQHF.

The V call is TRBV18, the J call TRBJ1-1, with D perhaps matching TRBD1 (5 bases). The CDR3 runs 14 residues. V lost 3 bases and J 1 base, leaving 9 bases between the germline ends. CDR1 and CDR2 from the germline V gene are KGHSH and LQKENI. CDR3 residues: CASSPFRENTEAFF. Here the CDR3 DNA reads TGTGCCAGCTCACCTTTCAGGGAGAACACTGAAGCTTTCTTT. Combining the CDR3 with reference TRBV18 and TRBJ1-1 gives the whole variable domain NAGVMQNPRHLVRRRGQEARLRCSPMKGHSHVYWYRQLPEEGLKFMVYLQKENIIDESGMPKERFSAEFPKEGPSILRIQQVVRGDSAAYFCASSPFRENTEAFFGQGTRLTVV.

This clonotype was counted ten times or more. The genes are TRBV6-6 and TRBJ1-4; TRBD1 matches at 7 bases. After removal of 6 bases from V and 14 bases from J, the junction contained 6 bases not matched to a gene. This CDR3 has 11 amino acids. Germline V gene data show CDR1 as MNHNY and CDR2 as SVGAGI (reference sequence). The CDR3 DNA reads as TGTGCCAGCAGCACGGACAGGCGTCTGTTTTTT. Protein product: CASSTDRRLFF.

Only a few counts were recorded for this clonotype. The DNA of the CDR3 is TGTGCCAGCAGTCAACCAACTAGCGGGGGGTTCTACAATGAGCAGTTCTTC. This codes for CASSQPTSGGFYNEQFF. The chain combines TRBV7-9 with TRBJ2-1, with 12 bases lining up with TRBD2. From germline, CDR1 is SEHNR and CDR2 FQNEAQ (reference sequence). The V gene end was trimmed by 6 bases and the J gene end by 3 bases; junction bases not matched to a gene: 9. The CDR3 has 17 amino acids.

This clonotype was counted at least ten times. The junction departs from the called germline gene at one end, perhaps through a read error. The rearrangement uses TRBV5-1 and TRBJ2-5; TRBD2 aligns across 10 bases. This CDR3 is 15 amino acids long. CDR1 and CDR2 (germline): SGHRS, YFSETQ. As DNA, the CDR3 is TGTGCCAGCAGCCTCGGGACTAGCGTACAAGAGACCCAGTACTTC. This translates into CASSLGTSVQETQYF.

This clonotype appeared many times. V and J are TRBV9 and TRBJ2-5; TRBD1 matches at 7 bases. This CDR3 contains 11 residues. V shed 3 bases, J shed 11 bases, and the junction held 4 bases outside the gene matches. Germline CDR1 SGDLS, CDR2 YYNGEE. For the CDR3, the DNA is TGTGCCAGCAGCGGTGGGACAGAGCAGTACTTC. It codes for CASSGGTEQYF.

This clonotype showed up just a few times. V usage is TRBV6-1 and J usage is TRBJ1-6; TRBD1 is a possible D gene (5 bases). Germline assignment: CDR1 MNHNS and CDR2 SASEGT. Trimming pared 4 bases from V and 4 bases from J, leaving 8 bases between. The CDR3 contains 14 residues. The CDR3 protein is CASSAGPYNSPLHF. The CDR3 DNA reads TGTGCCAGCAGTGCGGGGCCATATAATTCACCCCTCCACTTT.

The chain recombines TRBV4-2 with TRBJ2-1; D gene unclear. The CDR3 consists of 16 residues. Trimming removed 0 bases at V and 4 bases at J, with 13 bases between. The germline V gene encodes CDR1 LGHNA and CDR2 YNFKEQ. CDR3 sequence (DNA): TGTGCCAGCAGCCAAGAAGCAACTACCGGTTACAATGAGCAGTTCTTC. Translating gives CASSQEATTGYNEQFF.

V is TRBV7-2 and J is TRBJ2-1; 9 bases line up with TRBD2. The germline gives CDR1 SGHTA, CDR2 FQGNSA. This CDR3 spans 17 amino acids. V was pared by 3 bases and J by 0 bases, with 6 bases of the junction left unmatched. CDR3 sequence: CASSFLSSGGSYNEQFF. The DNA of the CDR3 is TGTGCCAGCAGCTTCTTAAGTAGCGGGGGCTCCTACAATGAGCAGTTCTTC.

V and J are TRBV9 and TRBJ1-1, with no clear D. Germline V gene lookup returns CDR1 SGDLS and CDR2 YYNGEE. The CDR3 has 14 residues. V was shortened by 0 bases and J by 0 bases, with 6 bases between the two germline ends. This chain's CDR3 is CASSVGIMNTEAFF. DNA of the CDR3: TGTGCCAGCAGCGTAGGGATCATGAACACTGAAGCTTTCTTT.

This clonotype was detected ten times or more. The rearrangement uses TRBV29-1 and TRBJ2-3, with unresolved D. Germline V CDR1 and CDR2: SQVTM, ANQGSEA. V was clipped by 0 bases and J by 1 base, with 8 bases between them. The CDR3 length is 14 residues. The CDR3 bases are TGCAGCGTTGAAGATCATCACCGCACAGATACGCAGTATTTT. Translated, it gives CSVEDHHRTDTQYF.

This clonotype was detected only a few times. The V call is TRBV27, the J call TRBJ2-1; no firm D call. Trimming cost V 10 bases and J 3 bases, with 7 bases left between them. The CDR3 runs 11 residues. Looked up from germline, CDR1 is MNHEY and CDR2 is SMNVEV (reference sequence). The CDR3 DNA reads TGTGCCACCTGCAACTACAATGAGCAGTTCTTC. Amino acids: CATCNYNEQFF.

Only a few counts were recorded for this clonotype. The chain uses TRBV5-1 and TRBJ2-3, with 10 bases that match TRBD2. The V gene end was trimmed by 0 bases and the J gene end by 11 bases; junction bases not matched to a gene: 6. The CDR3 is 14 residues long. The germline V gene encodes CDR1 SGHRS and CDR2 YFSETQ. This CDR3 is CASSLGASGSRQYF. Written as DNA, the CDR3 is TGCGCCAGCAGCTTGGGGGCTAGCGGGAGCCGGCAGTATTTT.

Worth noting for this clonotype: Sequence at one end of the junction differs from germline and may be a read error. The J gene is TRBJ1-2, the V gene TRBV2; D possibly corresponds to TRBD1 (6 bases). Germline assignment: CDR1 SNHLY and CDR2 FYNNEI. This CDR3 comprises 14 residues. The chain's CDR3 is CGSTGPPSGNGYTF. CDR3 DNA: TGTGGCAGCACAGGGCCGCCCAGCGGGAACGGCTACACCTTC. Filled out from reference TRBV2 and TRBJ1-2, the complete variable domain reads EPEVTQTPSHQVTQMGQEVILRCVPISNHLYFYWYRQILGQKVEFLVSFYNNEISEKSEIFDDQFSVERPDGSNFTLKIRSTKLEDSAMYFCGSTGPPSGNGYTFGSGTRLTVV.

Of note for this clonotype: A far larger clone is just one base off, so this is likely a read error. The CDR3 spells CVSSLTGANVLTF. CDR3 sequence (DNA): TGTGTCAGCAGTTTAACTGGGGCCAACGTCCTGACTTTC. The chain has TRBV27 and TRBJ2-6; D remains unclear. The CDR3 is 13 residues long. The germline V gene has CDR1 MNHEY and CDR2 SMNVEV (reference sequence).

This clonotype has just a few counts. This chain uses TRBV27 with TRBJ2-7; 8 nucleotides line up with TRBD2. CDR1 and CDR2 from the germline V gene are MNHEY and SMNVEV (reference sequence). This CDR3 contains 14 residues. Losses at the gene ends were 6 bases for V and 4 bases for J; bases not matched to a gene: 8. CDR3 bases: TGTGCCAGCAGGCCGGGACTAGGTTATTACGAGCAGTACTTC. Translated, it gives CASRPGLGYYEQYF.

Only a few counts were recorded for this clonotype. The V call is TRBV20-1, the J call TRBJ2-5, with TRBD2 matching over 11 bases. Germline V gene data show CDR1 as DFQATT and CDR2 as SNEGSKA (reference sequence). The CDR3 length is 15 residues. V gave up 0 bases and J gave up 5 bases; unmatched junction bases: 5. In nucleotides, the CDR3 is TGCAGTGCTAGAGATAGCGGGGGGGGAAGTGAGACCCAGTACTTC. Translated: CSARDSGGGSETQYF.

This clonotype was counted between two and nine times. The chain is built from TRBV28 and TRBJ2-3, with D possibly TRBD1 on 5 matching bases. The CDR3 extends over 15 amino acids. CDR1 and CDR2 from the germline V gene are MDHEN and SYDVKM. Trimming removed 6 bases from V and 1 base from J, with 14 bases in between. CDR3 sequence: CASRTSTARTDTQYF. CDR3 nucleotides: TGTGCCAGCAGGACCTCGACAGCCCGCACAGATACGCAGTATTTT.

Worth noting for this clonotype: An end of the junction differs from the germline gene, which may be a read error. DNA for the CDR3: TGTGCCAGCAGCTTGCCGGGACTAGCGGCCATCACAGATACGCGGTATTTT. Translating it yields CASSLPGLAAITDTRYF. V gene TRBV7-3 combines with J gene TRBJ2-3, with TRBD2 matching 11 bases. From germline, CDR1 is SGHTA and CDR2 FQGTGA. CDR3 length: 17 residues.

The rearrangement joins TRBV7-9 to TRBJ2-7; 8 nucleotides align to TRBD2. CDR1 SEHNR and CDR2 FQNEAQ come from the germline V gene (reference sequence). The V and J ends lost 4 bases and 4 bases, in that order; junction bases with no gene match: 12. This CDR3 has 16 residues. CDR3 bases: TGTGCCAGCAGCTCCCCCCCTTCGGGAGGGAAGTACGAGCAGTACTTC. Translating it yields CASSSPPSGGKYEQYF.

This clonotype was detected only a few times. J is TRBJ2-2 and V is TRBV10-3; tentative D call: TRBD2 (6 bases). The germline CDR1 and CDR2 sequences are ENHRY and SYGVKD. V gave up 2 bases and J gave up 6 bases, with 16 bases separating them. The CDR3 extends over 16 amino acids. CDR3 residues: CAISEGPGVGAGELFF. In DNA form, the CDR3 reads TGTGCCATCAGTGAGGGTCCGGGGGTCGGCGCCGGGGAGCTGTTTTTT.

The chain combines TRBV27 with TRBJ2-1; either TRBD1 or TRBD2 may supply D (5 bases each). The V and J ends lost 5 bases and 1 base respectively, with 9 bases between them. Germline V gives CDR1 MNHEY, CDR2 SMNVEV (reference sequence). The CDR3 sequence is 14 residues long. The CDR3 loop reads CASSQGESYNEQFF. CDR3 coding DNA: TGTGCCAGCAGTCAGGGAGAATCCTACAATGAGCAGTTCTTC.